The rows below give T cell receptor beta chains drawn from one sample of a study of PD-1 blockade in mismatch repair-deficient tumors. Clones were read by immunoSEQ multiplex PCR, and TCRdb kept only the in-frame ones, dropping some. Among approximately 100,000 clones listed, over 75% were seen once. This material consisted of peripheral blood, taken about 36 weeks after starting pembrolizumab. The receptors originated from an adult with mismatch repair-deficient cancer. The CDR3 runs from the conserved cysteine through the conserved F or W. The D gene is left open where the match is weak. The listing skips clone size in some rows; elsewhere it reads once, few, many or a size class.

CDR3 protein: CAKSYGLAHGYTF
CDR3 DNA: TGTGCCAAGAGTTACGGACTGGCGCATGGCTACACCTTC
J gene: TRBJ1-2
clone size: few
V gene: TRBV14
D gene: .

CDR3 protein: CAISESEAPSYEQYF
CDR3 DNA: TGTGCCATCAGTGAGTCCGAAGCCCCCTCCTACGAGCAGTACTTC
J gene: TRBJ2-7
clone size: .
V gene: TRBV10-3
D gene: .

CDR3 protein: CASSDSRGFRYTF
CDR3 DNA: TGTGCCAGCAGTGACTCGAGGGGTTTTCGCTACACCTTC
J gene: TRBJ1-2
clone size: .
V gene: TRBV6-4
D gene: .

CDR3 protein: CASSLGESYEQYF
CDR3 DNA: TGTGCCAGCAGCTTAGGCGAAAGCTACGAGCAGTACTTC
J gene: TRBJ2-7
clone size: .
V gene: TRBV7-9
D gene: .

CDR3 protein: CASSLGLAGEWSGELFF
CDR3 DNA: TGCGCCAGCAGTCTGGGACTAGCGGGAGAATGGTCCGGGGAGCTGTTTTTT
J gene: TRBJ2-2
clone size: .
V gene: TRBV5-1
D gene: TRBD2

CDR3 protein: CASSLAQGARDTQYF
CDR3 DNA: TGCGCCAGCAGCTTGGCCCAGGGGGCGCGGGATACGCAGTATTTT
J gene: TRBJ2-3
clone size: .
V gene: TRBV5-1
D gene: TRBD1

CDR3 protein: CASSLRKNTEAFF
CDR3 DNA: TGTGCCAGCAGCTTAAGGAAGAACACTGAAGCTTTCTTT
J gene: TRBJ1-1
clone size: .
V gene: TRBV7-3
D gene: .

CDR3 protein: CASSQDQGAYSPLHF
CDR3 DNA: TGTGCCAGCAGCCAAGATCAGGGGGCGTATTCACCCCTCCACTTT
J gene: TRBJ1-6
clone size: .
V gene: TRBV4-2
D gene: TRBD1

CDR3 protein: CASSLGQAEAFF
CDR3 DNA: TGCGCCAGCAGCCTCGGACAGGCTGAAGCTTTCTTT
J gene: TRBJ1-1
clone size: .
V gene: TRBV5-1
D gene: TRBD1

CDR3 protein: CASSLRDIPRGEQYF
CDR3 DNA: TGTGCCAGCAGCTTAAGGGACATCCCCAGGGGCGAGCAGTACTTC
J gene: TRBJ2-7
clone size: .
V gene: TRBV7-6
D gene: .

CDR3 protein: CASSLTGRGTEAFF
CDR3 DNA: TGTGCCAGCAGTTTGACAGGCCGGGGCACTGAAGCTTTCTTT
J gene: TRBJ1-1
clone size: .
V gene: TRBV27
D gene: .

CDR3 protein: CASSVLRGGTEAFF
CDR3 DNA: TGTGCCAGCAGCGTCCTTCGAGGGGGCACTGAAGCTTTCTTT
J gene: TRBJ1-1
clone size: .
V gene: TRBV9
D gene: .

CDR3 protein: CASSQEGGMSYQPQHF
CDR3 DNA: TGTGCCAGCAGCCAAGAGGGGGGCATGTCCTATCAGCCCCAGCATTTT
J gene: TRBJ1-5
clone size: .
V gene: TRBV14
D gene: .